This TCR beta chain was recovered during a study of OX40 agonist ivuxolimab in advanced cancers. The study, taken as a whole, reports: The authors also found low normalized T-cell clonal expansion in some nonresponders.

The method was immunoSEQ multiplex PCR; TCRdb's version includes in-frame clones alone and lacks a portion of them. The sample consists of tens of thousands of clones, approximately 90% of them appearing once. On this clone: No antigen is known for it.

The CDR3 runs 14 residues. V was shortened by 5 bases and J by 1 base, with 12 bases between the two germline ends. Germline V CDR1 and CDR2: SEHNR, FQNEAQ (reference sequence). This chain links TRBV7-9 with TRBJ2-7; weak D call: TRBD2 (6 bases). This receptor was obtained from an adult with an advanced solid tumor such as melanoma, head and neck, liver or kidney cancer. The source was CD4+ or CD8+ T cells sorted from blood, collected in a trial of the OX40 agonist ivuxolimab. The CDR3 DNA reads TGTGCCAGCAGCGGGCGGGACGGTTCCTACGAGCAGTACTTC. Translated: CASSGRDGSYEQYF.